Below are 20 T cell receptor beta chains sequenced from a single sample in a study of shared clonotypes between healthy human individuals. Using immunoSEQ multiplex PCR, the repertoire was profiled, and TCRdb retains in-frame clones only, with some absent. The sample shows some 2 million clones, 85% to 95% of them seen only once. The sequenced material came from naive CD4+ T cells sorted from blood. As for subset: CD45RA+ positively selected. The source of these receptors is a man younger than 35 in good health.

Turning to this clone: This clone may be a read error of a much larger clone one base away. Other DNA sequences in this sample translate to the same CDR3. This chain uses TRBV28 with TRBJ2-5; D is undetermined. V lost 6 bases and J 1 base, leaving 3 bases between the germline ends. The CDR3 contains 11 residues. Germline lookup yields CDR1 MDHEN and CDR2 SYDVKM. The CDR3 DNA sequence: TGTGCCAGCAGCCTCCAAGAGACCCAGTACTTC. Translated, it gives CASSLQETQYF.

V usage is TRBV5-6 and J usage is TRBJ1-1; unclear D gene. CDR1 is SGHDT, CDR2 YYEEEE, per germline. This CDR3 region has 12 residues. Trimming took off 4 bases at V and 6 bases at J, with 10 bases between the two ends. The CDR3 spells CASSRKGAEAFF. CDR3 nucleotides: TGTGCCAGCAGCCGAAAGGGTGCTGAAGCTTTCTTT.

The chain joins TRBV6-1 to TRBJ1-2; D may be TRBD1 (6 bases). The V and J ends lost 1 base and 5 bases respectively, with 17 bases between them. This CDR3 has 16 residues. Looked up from germline, CDR1 is MNHNS and CDR2 is SASEGT. For the CDR3, the DNA is TGTGCCAGCAGTGAAGTTCTACCGGGACAAAAATATGGCTACACCTTC. It translates to CASSEVLPGQKYGYTF.

V is TRBV18 and J is TRBJ1-6; a weak D match, TRBD1 (5 bases). This CDR3 comprises 14 residues. The germline V gene has CDR1 KGHSH and CDR2 LQKENI. Trimming took 6 bases from V and 9 from J, leaving 15 bases between them. CDR3 loop: CASSGGDGRSPLHF. The CDR3 DNA reads TGTGCCAGCTCTGGCGGGGACGGCCGTTCACCCCTCCACTTT.

The CDR3 protein is CASSLTRGYTF. Written as DNA, the CDR3 is TGTGCCAGCAGTTTGACCCGGGGCTACACCTTC. The V call is TRBV7-2, the J call TRBJ1-2, with unresolved D. The CDR3 sequence is 11 residues long. V gave up 6 bases and J gave up 8 bases, with 10 bases separating them. The germline CDR1 and CDR2 sequences are SGHTA and FQGNSA.

This clone was detected once. As DNA, the CDR3 is TGTGCCATCAGTGAGTCGGCGGCCGACCGGGAGCTGTTTTTT. This gives the protein CAISESAADRELFF. This chain connects TRBV10-3 to TRBJ2-2, with D hard to call. The CDR3 totals 14 residues. Germline CDR1 reads ENHRY; CDR2 reads SYGVKD. V lost 0 bases, J lost 9 bases, and 11 bases lay in between.

The gene calls are TRBV28 and TRBJ1-2, with 7 nucleotides matching TRBD1. V shed 5 bases and J 2 bases; nucleotides not matched to a gene: 8. Germline V gives CDR1 MDHEN, CDR2 SYDVKM. The CDR3 contains 15 residues. The CDR3 DNA reads TGTGCCAGCAGTAAATCCTCGACAGGGAACTATGGCTACACCTTC. This encodes CASSKSSTGNYGYTF.

The chain joins TRBV6-1 to TRBJ2-7; D might be TRBD1 or TRBD2, each matching 5 bases. V was shortened by 1 base and J by 10 bases, with 20 bases between the two germline ends. This CDR3 is 15 amino acids long. Germline V gene data show CDR1 as MNHNS and CDR2 as SASEGT. The CDR3 coding sequence is TGTGCCAGCAGTGAAGGTTTAGCTAACATGGGGGATCAGTACTTC. Translating it yields CASSEGLANMGDQYF.

The V and J genes are TRBV7-9 and TRBJ1-3; D gene ambiguous. CDR1 and CDR2 (germline): SEHNR, FQNEAQ (reference sequence). Trimming pared 5 bases from V and 4 bases from J, leaving 12 bases between. CDR3 length: 14 residues. The CDR3 region has the DNA TGTGCCAGCAGCGACTCGGGGTCAGGAAACACCATATATTTT. Protein product: CASSDSGSGNTIYF.

The chain combines TRBV11-2 with TRBJ1-2; the D is unclear. The ends were cut back, 1 base at V and 4 bases at J, with 7 bases in the middle. Germline loops: CDR1 SGHAT, CDR2 FQNNGV. The CDR3 spans 13 residues. In nucleotides, the CDR3 is TGTGCCAGCAGCTTAGGAGCCAGCTATGGCTACACCTTC. This translates into CASSLGASYGYTF.

This clone was seen only once. V is TRBV5-6 and J is TRBJ1-3, with a possible D match to TRBD1 (6 bases). Germline values: CDR1 SGHDT, CDR2 YYEEEE. V lost 4 bases and J lost 0, with 11 bases in between. The CDR3 totals 15 residues. The CDR3 sequence is CASSAGVHSGNTIYF. For the CDR3, the DNA is TGTGCCAGCAGCGCAGGGGTACACTCTGGAAACACCATATATTTT.

About this clone: The sample carries other DNA sequences with the same CDR3. The V gene is TRBV5-4, the J gene TRBJ2-7, with unresolved D. The V and J ends lost 0 bases and 4 bases respectively, with 8 bases between them. This CDR3 region has 13 residues. The germline V gene encodes CDR1 SGHNT and CDR2 YYREEE (reference sequence). The CDR3 region has the DNA TGTGCCAGCAGCTTGGACAGTTTATACGAGCAGTACTTC. It specifies CASSLDSLYEQYF.

The rearrangement joins TRBV18 to TRBJ1-5; TRBD1 might be the D (6 bases). With 5 bases removed from V and 4 bases from J, the gap between germline ends came to 15 bases. There are 15 residues in the CDR3. Germline V gene sequence: CDR1 KGHSH, CDR2 LQKENI. CDR3 sequence: CASSTTTGLNQPQHF. The CDR3 nucleotides read TGTGCCAGCTCAACTACCACAGGGCTTAATCAGCCCCAGCATTTT.

In nucleotides, the CDR3 is TGTGCCTGGAGACCGGGACAGGGGAACACTGAAGCTTTCTTT. This sequence encodes CAWRPGQGNTEAFF. The chain couples TRBV30 to TRBJ1-1, with TRBD1 matching over 9 bases. J gave up 1 base and V 3 bases, and 3 bases lay outside the gene matches. The CDR3 covers 14 residues. The germline V gene has CDR1 GTSNPN and CDR2 SVGIG (reference sequence).

This rearrangement joins TRBV4-1 to TRBJ2-1; D perhaps matches TRBD2 (5 bases). Trimming removed 1 base from V and 3 bases from J, with 10 bases in between. The length of the CDR3 is 15 residues. From germline, CDR1 is MGHRA and CDR2 YSYEKL. The CDR3 DNA follows: TGCGCCAGCAGCCAAGCGGGGATCCTCTACAATGAGCAGTTCTTC. Translating gives CASSQAGILYNEQFF.

In regard to this clone: A read error may produce the germline difference seen at one junction end. The chain recombines TRBV7-2 with TRBJ1-2; the match to TRBD1 covers 8 bases. This CDR3 region has 14 residues. CDR1 SGHTA and CDR2 FQGNSA come from the germline V gene. CDR3 DNA: TGTGCCAGCAGCGTAGCACAGGGGGTCTATGGCTACACCTTC. Translating it yields CASSVAQGVYGYTF.

The chain has TRBV2 and TRBJ1-2; D ambiguous. CDR3 length: 15 residues. From germline, CDR1 is SNHLY and CDR2 FYNNEI. Deletions cut 5 bases from V and 2 bases from J, with 15 bases between. The CDR3 bases are TGTGCCAGCAGTTTAGTTCCCACCACCAACTATGGCTACACCTTC. This encodes CASSLVPTTNYGYTF.

The chain links TRBV7-3 to TRBJ2-2; no clear D. Germline V lookup: CDR1 SGHTA, CDR2 FQGTGA. Trimming left V 7 bases short and J 4 bases short, with 7 bases between. This CDR3 has 12 amino acids. The CDR3 spells CASTPSTGELFF. CDR3 bases: TGTGCCAGCACCCCGAGCACCGGGGAGCTGTTTTTT.

This chain connects TRBV6-1 to TRBJ2-7; 9 bases match TRBD1. The CDR3 is made up of 15 amino acids. Germline assignment: CDR1 MNHNS and CDR2 SASEGT. The trim removed 5 bases at V and 5 bases at J, leaving 10 bases unmatched. The CDR3: CASSTTGGGWNEQYF. DNA for the CDR3: TGTGCCAGCAGTACTACAGGGGGCGGTTGGAACGAGCAGTACTTC.

V gene TRBV11-2 combines with J gene TRBJ2-7, with 11 bases identical to TRBD2. From germline, CDR1 is SGHAT and CDR2 FQNNGV. The V segment lost 4 bases and the J segment 3 bases; nucleotides outside the gene matches: 5. This CDR3 region has 15 residues. The CDR3 nucleotides read TGTGCCAGCAGCTCTAGCCTAGCGGGAGGCTACGAGCAGTACTTC. Its protein is CASSSSLAGGYEQYF.